Below, 30 T cell receptor beta chains from the same sample are listed, as sequenced in a study of naive and memory T cell subsets. Two oligonucleotides, mixed equimolar, formed the beta constant-region primer covering TRBC1 and TRBC2. Nested alpha and beta constant-region primers with the SP2 primer drove four PCR rounds on ligated cDNA. In TCRdb, the UMI-ligation and nested PCR reads were re-called with MiXCR into one record per CDR3 protein. The sample records about 120,000 distinct CDR3 sequences, just over 35% being singletons. What was sequenced was central memory CD4+ T cells from blood. The receptor source for this set is a human donor in good health.

The J gene is TRBJ1-1, the V gene TRBV5-1; 7 bases fit TRBD1. Germline V lookup: CDR1 SGHRS, CDR2 YFSETQ. This CDR3 contains 16 residues. V lost 2 bases, J lost 1 base, and 8 bases stayed unmatched. In DNA form, the CDR3 reads TGCGCCAGCAGCTTTCGGACAGGCGCTACGAACACTGAAGCTTTCTTT. Its protein product is CASSFRTGATNTEAFF.

CDR3 sequence (DNA): TGTGCCAGCAGCCAAGGGACTAGCAGTACCTACGAGCAGTACTTC. It yields the protein CASSQGTSSTYEQYF. The J gene is TRBJ2-7, the V gene TRBV4-2; 8 nucleotides align to TRBD2. The CDR3 extends over 15 amino acids. Germline CDR1 LGHNA, CDR2 YNFKEQ. Unmatched junction bases numbered 4, after V lost 1 base and J lost 2 bases.

This chain connects TRBV7-9 to TRBJ2-7; D is perhaps TRBD1 (6 bases). Between the trimmed V and J ends, which lost 7 bases and 2 bases, there was a span of 12 bases. Germline V gene sequence: CDR1 SEHNR, CDR2 FQNEAQ (reference sequence). This CDR3 is 13 amino acids long. This CDR3 is CASTDAGAYEQYF. The DNA of the CDR3 is TGTGCCAGCACCGACGCAGGGGCCTACGAGCAGTACTTC.

This clonotype occurred a few times. The V call is TRBV11-2, the J call TRBJ2-4; no reliable D call. The length of the CDR3 is 13 residues. Germline CDR1 is SGHAT and CDR2 is FQNNGV. Trimming took off 0 bases at V and 11 bases at J, with 11 bases between the two ends. DNA for the CDR3: TGTGCCAGCAGCTTAGATCGTCGGAATCTTCAGTACTTC. This encodes CASSLDRRNLQYF.

This clonotype has just a few counts. This chain links TRBV6-6 with TRBJ1-5; D is unresolved. Germline-derived CDR1 and CDR2 are MNHNY and SVGAGI (reference sequence). The CDR3 runs to 13 residues. Trimming removed 6 bases at V and 0 bases at J, with 6 bases between. The CDR3 loop reads CASRGYSNQPQHF. The CDR3 nucleotides read TGTGCCAGCAGGGGTTATAGCAATCAGCCCCAGCATTTT.

There are a few counts of this clonotype. The chain combines TRBV7-9 with TRBJ1-1; D remains unclear. The CDR3 sequence is 16 residues long. V lost 5 bases, J lost 1 base, and 17 bases lay in between. The V gene's germline CDR1 is SEHNR and CDR2 FQNEAQ (reference sequence). The CDR3 loop is CASSPRQVRTNTEAFF. DNA for the CDR3: TGTGCCAGCAGCCCCCGGCAGGTACGAACGAACACTGAAGCTTTCTTT.

This clonotype was detected only a few times. The chain couples TRBV6-5 to TRBJ2-7; D call uncertain. The ends were cut back, 2 bases at V and 3 bases at J, with 8 bases in the middle. This CDR3 has 13 residues. Germline CDR1 is MNHEY and CDR2 is SVGAGI. The CDR3 loop reads CASSYGSHYEQYF. The CDR3 DNA reads as TGTGCCAGCAGTTACGGCAGCCACTACGAGCAGTACTTC.

V gene TRBV12-3 or TRBV12-4 combines with J gene TRBJ1-2, with D possibly being TRBD1 (6 bases). V was clipped by 3 bases and J by 5 bases, with 10 bases between them. The CDR3 is made up of 13 amino acids. The DNA for the CDR3 is TGTGCCAGCAGTTTGGGGGCACATTATGGCTACACCTTC. Residues: CASSLGAHYGYTF.

The chain uses TRBV27 and TRBJ2-7, with 7 positions matching TRBD1. J gave up 3 bases and V 5 bases, and 10 bases lay outside the gene matches. The CDR3 contains 15 residues. Per germline, CDR1 MNHEY and CDR2 SMNVEV (reference sequence). CDR3 DNA sequence: TGTGCCAGCAGTCCCCTCAGGGGGACCTACTACGAGCAGTACTTC. This encodes CASSPLRGTYYEQYF.

This clonotype was detected many times. The chain links TRBV28 to TRBJ1-1; 7 positions match TRBD1. CDR1 is MDHEN, CDR2 SYDVKM, per germline. The V segment lost 6 bases and the J segment 2 bases; nucleotides outside the gene matches: 6. The CDR3 contains 14 residues. CDR3 DNA: TGTGCCAGCAGGAGGACAGGACATAACACTGAAGCTTTCTTT. This translates into CASRRTGHNTEAFF.

This clonotype has just a few counts. The CDR3 DNA follows: TGTGCCAGCAGTGTCGGGGGCAGGGCAGATACGCAGTATTTT. Its protein product is CASSVGGRADTQYF. This chain links TRBV6-6 with TRBJ2-3; the D call may be TRBD1 or TRBD2 (6 bases each). Per germline, CDR1 MNHNY and CDR2 SVGAGI (reference sequence). CDR3 length equals 14 residues. V was trimmed by 5 bases and J by 4 bases, leaving 13 bases between them.

The chain employs TRBV29-1 and TRBJ1-1; D possibly corresponds to TRBD1 (5 bases). CDR1 SQVTM and CDR2 ANQGSEA come from the germline V gene. V was pared by 7 bases and J by 2 bases, with 17 bases between. This CDR3 is 14 amino acids long. The CDR3 sequence: CSATSDRANTEAFF. CDR3 sequence (DNA): TGCAGCGCAACAAGTGACAGAGCCAACACTGAAGCTTTCTTT.

The chain has TRBV20-1 and TRBJ2-7; possibly TRBD2 for D (5 bases). Germline CDR1 reads DFQATT; CDR2 reads SNEGSKA (reference sequence). The CDR3 is 11 amino acids. Trimming shortened V by 2 bases and J by 10 bases, and 12 bases separated the two germline ends. The CDR3 reads CSARITGLQYF. For the CDR3, the DNA is TGCAGTGCTAGAATTACCGGACTTCAGTACTTC.

The chain combines TRBV14 with TRBJ2-2, with D unclear. V was clipped by 0 bases and J by 2 bases, with 4 bases between them. The CDR3 sequence is 14 residues long. Germline loops: CDR1 SGHDN, CDR2 FVKESK. CDR3 DNA sequence: TGTGCCAGCAGCCAAGATTTCAACACCGGGGAGCTGTTTTTT. Translated: CASSQDFNTGELFF.

This clonotype was recorded a few times. The rearrangement joins TRBV5-8 to TRBJ2-1; 7 bases line up with TRBD1. The CDR3 spans 15 residues. The trim removed 6 bases at V and 0 bases at J, leaving 6 bases unmatched. CDR1 SGHTS and CDR2 YDEGEE come from the germline V gene. In DNA form, the CDR3 reads TGTGCCAGCAACCCCGGGACAGCCTCCTACAATGAGCAGTTCTTC. Translating gives CASNPGTASYNEQFF.

The CDR3 sequence: CASSPDRMNTEAFF. The CDR3 DNA sequence: TGTGCCAGCTCACCAGACAGAATGAACACTGAAGCTTTCTTT. The rearrangement uses TRBV18 and TRBJ1-1, with D possibly being TRBD1 (5 bases). V was shortened by 2 bases and J by 0 bases, with 7 bases between the two germline ends. This CDR3 spans 14 amino acids. CDR1 and CDR2 from the germline V gene are KGHSH and LQKENI.

As DNA, the CDR3 is TGTGCCACCAGTGGGGACGGACCCTTCGGCGGGGAGCTGTTTTTT. This gives the protein CATSGDGPFGGELFF. The chain has TRBV24-1 and TRBJ2-2, with D possibly being TRBD1 or TRBD2 (5 bases each). CDR1 is KGHDR, CDR2 SFDVKD, per germline. V lost 5 bases, J lost 7 bases, and 16 bases lay in between. The CDR3 loop spans 15 amino acids.

This clonotype has just a few counts. The gene calls are TRBV15 and TRBJ2-1; 13 bases match TRBD2. The V gene's germline CDR1 is LNHNV and CDR2 YYDKDF (reference sequence). The CDR3 covers 18 residues. V shed 6 bases and J 2 bases; nucleotides not matched to a gene: 10. The CDR3 coding sequence is TGTGCCACCAGTAGTAAGGGGACTAGCGGGGTTCCCTACAATGAGCAGTTCTTC. It is translated as CATSSKGTSGVPYNEQFF. Drawing the rest from reference TRBV15 and TRBJ2-1, the complete variable domain is DAMVIQNPRYQVTQFGKPVTLSCSQTLNHNVMYWYQQKSSQAPKLLFHYYDKDFNNEADTPDNFQSRRPNTSFCFLDIRSPGLGDTAMYLCATSSKGTSGVPYNEQFFGPGTRLTVL.

The J gene is TRBJ2-3, the V gene TRBV18, with TRBD2 matching over 10 bases. Germline assignment: CDR1 KGHSH and CDR2 LQKENI. This CDR3 has 17 amino acids. Trimming took 1 base from V and 0 from J; bases not matched to a gene: 4. As DNA, the CDR3 is TGTGCCAGCTCACCACTCTTGACTAGCGGGAGCACAGATACGCAGTATTTT. Protein sequence: CASSPLLTSGSTDTQYF.

V gene TRBV28 combines with J gene TRBJ2-1; D not certain. This CDR3 is built from 16 residues. V was pared by 3 bases and J by 2 bases, with 14 bases between. Germline V gene sequence: CDR1 MDHEN, CDR2 SYDVKM. The DNA for the CDR3 is TGTGCCAGCAGTTTTGGGCAGGAGAAACCCTACAATGAGCAGTTCTTC. Translation gives CASSFGQEKPYNEQFF. The full variable domain, completed using reference TRBV28 and TRBJ2-1, is DVKVTQSSRYLVKRTGEKVFLECVQDMDHENMFWYRQDPGLGLRLIYFSYDVKMKEKGDIPEGYSVSREKKERFSLILESASTNQTSMYLCASSFGQEKPYNEQFFGPGTRLTVL.

The chain is built from TRBV6-4 and TRBJ2-1; D is uncertain. The CDR3 totals 15 residues. Germline CDR1 reads MRHNA; CDR2 reads SNTAGT. The V end was cut by 0 bases, the J end by 7 bases, with 13 bases between. The chain's CDR3 is CASSDSVARKNEQFF. The CDR3 DNA is TGTGCCAGCAGTGACTCCGTCGCTAGGAAGAATGAGCAGTTCTTC.

This clonotype appeared a few times. This chain links TRBV28 with TRBJ1-5; D gene unclear. Germline CDR1 MDHEN, CDR2 SYDVKM. This CDR3 region has 13 residues. Trimming shortened V by 2 bases and J by 4 bases, and 6 bases separated the two germline ends. DNA of the CDR3: TGTGCCAGCAGTTTACAAAAAAATCAGCCCCAGCATTTT. Residues: CASSLQKNQPQHF.

The chain recombines TRBV20-1 with TRBJ2-5; 7 positions agree with TRBD1. Germline loops: CDR1 DFQATT, CDR2 SNEGSKA (reference sequence). CDR3 length: 14 amino acids. V lost 5 bases and J lost 2; bases outside the gene matches: 8. DNA of the CDR3: TGCAGTGCTCATAAGGGGGCGATACAAGAGACCCAGTACTTC. Translating gives CSAHKGAIQETQYF.

The V call is TRBV3-1, the J call TRBJ1-3; D unclear. Trimming removed 4 bases at V and 8 bases at J, with 12 bases between. CDR1 is LGHDT and CDR2 is YNNKEL in the germline V gene (reference sequence). The CDR3 is 13 amino acids. The DNA for the CDR3 is TGTGCCAGCAGCCGCACATTGGCCTACACCATATATTTT. Protein: CASSRTLAYTIYF.

The rearrangement joins TRBV20-1 to TRBJ2-4; D unclear. Trimming stripped 1 base from V and 7 bases from J, with 14 bases between. Germline CDR1 DFQATT, CDR2 SNEGSKA (reference sequence). The CDR3 length is 14 residues. CDR3 sequence: CSARVERSSNIQYF. CDR3 DNA sequence: TGCAGTGCTAGAGTCGAGCGATCTTCGAACATTCAGTACTTC.

This clonotype was counted once. This chain uses TRBV5-4 with TRBJ1-4, with 8 nucleotides matching TRBD1. The CDR3 sequence is 13 residues long. The V gene end was trimmed by 5 bases and the J gene end by 8 bases; junction bases not matched to a gene: 5. Germline V gene sequence: CDR1 SGHNT, CDR2 YYREEE (reference sequence). The CDR3 loop is CASRSQGDEKLFF. The CDR3 region has the DNA TGTGCCAGCAGGTCACAGGGGGACGAAAAACTGTTTTTT.

In its sample, this clonotype was seen a few times. The rearrangement uses TRBV20-1 and TRBJ2-1, with D hard to call. CDR1 is DFQATT, CDR2 SNEGSKA, per germline (reference sequence). Trimming cost V 2 bases and J 10 bases, with 9 bases left between them. The CDR3 spans 11 residues. The CDR3 protein is CSARRASEQFF. CDR3 nucleotide sequence: TGCAGTGCTAGAAGGGCTTCCGAGCAGTTCTTC.

This clonotype was observed a few times. This chain links TRBV6-1 with TRBJ2-6; the D gene is possibly TRBD2 (5 bases). The CDR3 totals 17 residues. CDR1 MNHNS and CDR2 SASEGT come from the germline V gene. The V gene lost 1 base and the J gene lost 4 bases, with 14 bases spanning the gap. The CDR3 is CASSEVRSAPGANVLTF. CDR3 coding DNA: TGTGCCAGCAGTGAAGTGCGTAGCGCGCCGGGGGCCAACGTCCTGACTTTC.

The chain uses TRBV12-3 or TRBV12-4 and TRBJ1-1, with D maybe TRBD1 (6 bases). CDR3 length: 17 residues. With 2 bases removed from V and 4 bases from J, the gap between germline ends came to 20 bases. CDR3 residues: CASSLSGGGGLGTEAFF. Here the CDR3 DNA reads TGTGCCAGCAGTTTAAGTGGGGGGGGCGGTTTGGGCACTGAAGCTTTCTTT.

The V gene is TRBV10-2, the J gene TRBJ2-7; 10 bases are shared with TRBD1. The CDR3 covers 15 residues. V was pared by 7 bases and J by 1 base, with 7 bases of the junction left unmatched. Germline CDR1 WSHSY, CDR2 SAAADI. In DNA, the CDR3 is TGCGCCAGCAAAGATGGACAGGGGGTATCCTACGAGCAGTACTTC. This encodes CASKDGQGVSYEQYF.